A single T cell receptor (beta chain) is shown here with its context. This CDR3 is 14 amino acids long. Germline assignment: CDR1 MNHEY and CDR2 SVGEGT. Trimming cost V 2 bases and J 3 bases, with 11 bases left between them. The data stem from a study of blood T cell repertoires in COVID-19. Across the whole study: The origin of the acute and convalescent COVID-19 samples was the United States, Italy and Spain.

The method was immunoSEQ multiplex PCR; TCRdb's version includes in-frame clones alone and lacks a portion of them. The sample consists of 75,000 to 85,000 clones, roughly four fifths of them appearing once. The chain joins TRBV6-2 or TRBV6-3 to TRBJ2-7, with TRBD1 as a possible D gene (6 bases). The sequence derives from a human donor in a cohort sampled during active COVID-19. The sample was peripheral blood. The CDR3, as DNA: TGTGCCAGCAGTTACGTGGGGGCGGTCTACGAGCAGTACTTC. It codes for CASSYVGAVYEQYF.